The 20 T cell receptor beta chains below were found in one sample sequenced in a study of blood T cells in healthy people across ages. PCR was performed a second time for about 7 to 12 cycles using a sample-barcoded 5' primer and a J-beta primer mix. Using its own MiXCR run on the 5' RACE reads, TCRdb lists one record per CDR3 protein. The sample contains about 1.6 million distinct CDR3 sequences, around 35% of which appear only once. What was sequenced was blood. The receptors originated from a woman aged 30 to 39 in good health.

The chain employs TRBV14 and TRBJ1-6; D ambiguous. Trimming removed 2 bases from V and 2 bases from J, with 7 bases in between. The CDR3 is 15 residues long. The germline CDR1 and CDR2 sequences are SGHDN and FVKESK. In nucleotides, the CDR3 is TGTGCCAGCAGCCAATGGAATACCTATAATTCACCCCTCCACTTT. Encoded protein: CASSQWNTYNSPLHF.

Comments on this clonotype: One base away lies a much larger clone, so this may be a sequencing read error. The J gene is TRBJ2-1, the V gene TRBV20-1; 10 bases match TRBD2. The J segment lost 9 bases and the V segment lost 4 bases, leaving 9 bases of the junction unmatched. The germline CDR1 and CDR2 sequences are DFQATT and SNEGSKA (reference sequence). The CDR3 length is 14 residues. The DNA of the CDR3 is TGCAGTGCTATTCTAGCGGGGGAACAAACTGAGCAGTTCTTC. Translating gives CSAILAGEQTEQFF.

This clonotype was counted only a few times. The chain links TRBV7-9 to TRBJ2-7; 9 nucleotides line up with TRBD1. This CDR3 is 12 amino acids long. With V trimmed by 8 bases and J by 6 bases, 5 bases remained unmatched. Per germline, CDR1 SEHNR and CDR2 FQNEAQ (reference sequence). For the CDR3, the DNA is TGTGCCAGCGGACAGGGGAGCCTCGAGCAGTACTTC. It is translated as CASGQGSLEQYF.

This chain uses TRBV20-1 with TRBJ2-5, with D unclear. This CDR3 has 14 residues. Between the trimmed V and J ends, which lost 5 bases and 3 bases, there was a span of 16 bases. CDR1 and CDR2 (germline): DFQATT, SNEGSKA (reference sequence). The CDR3 DNA follows: TGCAGTGCTCCGTTATCTGGAACCAAAGAGACCCAGTACTTC. Encoded protein: CSAPLSGTKETQYF.

The rearrangement joins TRBV10-3 to TRBJ2-7, with a possible D match to TRBD2 (7 bases). Trimming pared 6 bases from V and 6 bases from J, leaving 18 bases between. Germline V gene lookup returns CDR1 ENHRY and CDR2 SYGVKD. The CDR3 is made up of 14 amino acids. CDR3 residues: CAIRETGRGFEQYF. The CDR3 coding sequence is TGTGCCATCAGGGAAACAGGGAGGGGATTCGAGCAGTACTTC.

This clonotype was recorded a few times. The V gene is TRBV20-1, the J gene TRBJ2-1; D is possibly TRBD1 (5 bases). Trimming stripped 6 bases from V and 6 bases from J, with 15 bases between. The CDR3 loop spans 13 amino acids. Germline CDR1 reads DFQATT; CDR2 reads SNEGSKA (reference sequence). The CDR3 protein is CSAISPRGNEQFF. The CDR3 DNA reads as TGCAGTGCCATAAGCCCTAGGGGCAATGAGCAGTTCTTC.

The chain is built from TRBV6-5 and TRBJ2-3; 7 nucleotides align to TRBD1. The CDR3 loop spans 13 amino acids. Germline V CDR1 and CDR2: MNHEY, SVGAGI. With V trimmed by 6 bases and J by 7 bases, 7 bases remained unmatched. Here the CDR3 DNA reads TGTGCCAGCAGGCCCGAGGGGGCCTATACGCAGTATTTT. It codes for CASRPEGAYTQYF.

This clonotype was counted only a few times. V gene TRBV20-1 combines with J gene TRBJ2-1, with D uncertain. V was trimmed by 5 bases and J by 2 bases, leaving 10 bases between them. The CDR3 has 13 amino acids. Germline-derived CDR1 and CDR2 are DFQATT and SNEGSKA (reference sequence). CDR3 sequence (DNA): TGCAGTGCTTCCGGGCTGACCTACAATGAGCAGTTCTTC. Encoded protein: CSASGLTYNEQFF.

This clonotype appeared many times. This chain links TRBV27 with TRBJ2-1; D remains ambiguous. Trimming left V 4 bases short and J 2 bases short, with 18 bases between. The CDR3 contains 17 residues. Germline-derived CDR1 and CDR2 are MNHEY and SMNVEV (reference sequence). The CDR3 nucleotides are TGTGCCAGCAGTTCTTCCCCTCTCTATGGCACCTACAATGAGCAGTTCTTC. Translating gives CASSSSPLYGTYNEQFF.

About this clonotype itself: One junction end does not reproduce the germline sequence, and a read error may be involved. The chain has TRBV4-1 and TRBJ2-3, with TRBD2 matching over 11 bases. This CDR3 comprises 19 residues. Germline V gives CDR1 MGHRA, CDR2 YSYEKL. The CDR3 sequence is CTSSLHPTSGSASTDTQYF. The DNA of the CDR3 is TGCACCAGCAGCCTACATCCTACTAGCGGGAGCGCGAGCACAGATACGCAGTATTTT.

The genes are TRBV27 and TRBJ1-2; D possibly corresponds to TRBD1 (5 bases). The V and J ends lost 6 bases and 8 bases respectively, with 16 bases between them. The CDR3 is 13 residues long. Germline V gene lookup returns CDR1 MNHEY and CDR2 SMNVEV (reference sequence). In nucleotides, the CDR3 is TGTGCCAGCAGGGGAGACAGCGTGCGGGGCTACACCTTC. Amino acid sequence: CASRGDSVRGYTF.

This clonotype was recorded only once. V usage is TRBV20-1 and J usage is TRBJ2-7, with D possibly matching TRBD2 (5 bases). Germline assignment: CDR1 DFQATT and CDR2 SNEGSKA (reference sequence). V lost 1 base and J lost 3, with 16 bases in between. The CDR3 totals 15 residues. This CDR3 reads CSARGPGVTLYEQYF. CDR3 DNA: TGCAGTGCTAGAGGGCCCGGGGTCACCCTCTACGAGCAGTACTTC.

The rearrangement uses TRBV12-3 or TRBV12-4 and TRBJ2-7; either TRBD1 or TRBD2 may fit D (6 bases each). The length of the CDR3 is 16 residues. The V and J ends lost 5 bases and 1 base respectively, with 18 bases between them. Written as DNA, the CDR3 is TGTGCCAGCAGTGGGGGGCTTCTGGCACAATCCTACGAGCAGTACTTC. Amino acid sequence: CASSGGLLAQSYEQYF.

The CDR3 nucleotides are TGCAGTGCTCTCGACGTAACAGGGTCCAATCAGCCCCAGCATTTT. Its protein product is CSALDVTGSNQPQHF. The gene calls are TRBV20-1 and TRBJ1-5; D perhaps matches TRBD1 (6 bases). This CDR3 contains 15 residues. V gave up 5 bases and J gave up 3 bases, with 17 bases separating them. Looked up from germline, CDR1 is DFQATT and CDR2 is SNEGSKA (reference sequence).

This clonotype has only one observation. J is TRBJ2-1 and V is TRBV2; D is perhaps TRBD1 (5 bases). V lost 6 bases to trimming and J lost 4 bases, with 16 bases between them. The germline V gene encodes CDR1 SNHLY and CDR2 FYNNEI. This CDR3 has 15 residues. For the CDR3, the DNA is TGTGCCAGCAGAGTCGGACAAAACCCATACAATGAGCAGTTCTTC. This sequence encodes CASRVGQNPYNEQFF.

The V call is TRBV12-3 or TRBV12-4, the J call TRBJ1-3; possibly TRBD1 for D (6 bases). The CDR3 runs 18 residues. The V gene lost 6 bases and the J gene lost 2 bases, with 23 bases spanning the gap. CDR3 residues: CASRAIMNRGMPGNTIYF. The CDR3, as DNA: TGTGCCAGCAGGGCCATAATGAATAGGGGGATGCCTGGAAACACCATATATTTT.

V and J are TRBV29-1 and TRBJ2-1; 10 nucleotides match TRBD1. The J segment lost 7 bases and the V segment lost 6 bases, leaving 0 bases of the junction unmatched. Germline V gene data show CDR1 as SQVTM and CDR2 as ANQGSEA. The CDR3 spans 11 residues. The CDR3 DNA sequence: TGCAGCGTGGGACAGGGGAATGAGCAGTTCTTC. Protein: CSVGQGNEQFF.

This clonotype has at least ten counts. The rearrangement uses TRBV12-3 or TRBV12-4 and TRBJ2-7, with unresolved D. V was shortened by 1 base and J by 1 base, with 8 bases between the two germline ends. CDR3 length: 14 residues. The chain's CDR3 is CASSLELGSYEQYF. For the CDR3, the DNA is TGTGCCAGCAGTTTAGAACTCGGGTCCTACGAGCAGTACTTC.

A note on this clonotype: Since a much larger clone is just one base distant, this may be a read error. The chain employs TRBV11-2 and TRBJ2-7; maybe TRBD1 (6 bases). The last part of the DNA fits TRBJ2-5 better; the J call may be wrong. In germline, CDR1 is SGHAT, CDR2 FQNNGV. The length of the CDR3 is 13 residues. The CDR3 DNA follows: TGTGCCAGCAAGGGGGTCTTCTGGGAGACCCAGTACTTC. Amino acids: CASKGVFWETQYF.

V usage is TRBV3-1 and J usage is TRBJ2-7, with 7 bases lining up with TRBD1. The end of the DNA fits TRBJ2-4 better, so the J call may be wrong. The CDR3 has 15 amino acids. The germline gives CDR1 LGHDT, CDR2 YNNKEL (reference sequence). This CDR3 reads CASSQWDSKKNIQYF. The CDR3 DNA reads as TGTGCCAGCAGCCAATGGGACAGTAAAAAAAACATTCAGTACTTC.